This T cell receptor (beta chain) was observed in a study of blood T cells in healthy people across ages. At the level of the study: About one barcoded beta molecule per two T cells came from capture by template switching. Broader study findings: Per million T cells, TCR beta diversity dropped roughly linearly as age increased.

This clonotype was recorded a few times. What it recognizes is unknown. Alongside a J-beta primer mix, a sample-barcoded 5' primer served in a second PCR lasting roughly 6 to 11 cycles. TCRdb analysed the 5' RACE reads with MiXCR anew, one entry per CDR3 protein. The repertoire includes roughly 680,000 distinct CDR3 sequences, 49% of them detected once, and roughly 30% sits in the top ten. CDR3 length: 19 amino acids. Germline-derived CDR1 and CDR2 are DFQATT and SNEGSKA (reference sequence). V shed 0 bases and J shed 1 base, with 24 bases lying between them. At least 5.5 micrograms of total RNA were extracted per sample.

Sequenced sample: blood. The clonotype originates from a woman aged 60 to 75 in good health. The chain employs TRBV20-1 and TRBJ2-5; the D gene is possibly TRBD2 (7 bases). DNA of the CDR3: TGCAGTGCTAGAGATCTCAGGGGAGGGGCGGGTTCAGCCCAAGAGACCCAGTACTTC. The encoded protein is CSARDLRGGAGSAQETQYF.